This T cell receptor (beta chain) originates from a study of human thymus T cells. Study-wide results and limits: Thymic and blood repertoires showed apparently biased V and J gene usage.

It was healthy Finnish infants having corrective surgery for congenital heart defects who were the donors. During surgery, about 0.5-1 mL peripheral blood was drawn from four of eight donors. No fixed cell number was used; all available blood leukocytes supplied DNA. In its sample, this clone was seen once. Its antigen is not identified. TCRdb's copy holds only in-frame clones and misses some; the assay was immunoSEQ multiplex PCR. Counted here are tens of thousands of clones, nearly 95% occurring once; the ten biggest clones make up more than 0.1%. The germline CDR1 and CDR2 sequences are SGHNT and YYREEE (reference sequence). The J segment lost 1 base and the V segment lost 1 base, leaving 5 bases of the junction unmatched. The CDR3 totals 16 residues.

The TCR comes from a boy younger than two with a congenital heart defect but otherwise immunologically healthy. Sequenced: blood. The V gene is TRBV5-4, the J gene TRBJ2-5, with 9 bases fitting TRBD1. CDR3 nucleotides: TGTGCCAGCAGCTTGTCGGACAGGGGATTCCAAGAGACCCAGTACTTC. Translation gives CASSLSDRGFQETQYF.